This paragraph covers one TCR beta chain sequence. The antigen is unknown. At the DNA level, this CDR3 is encoded by other sequences in the same sample as well. The CDR3 totals 15 residues. Looked up from germline, CDR1 is KGHSH and CDR2 is LQKENI. Trimming removed 3 bases at V and 4 bases at J, with 12 bases between. The data originate from a study of cytomegalovirus exposure and HLA in healthy donors. Study outcomes and limitations: A list of roughly 160 TCR beta chains associated with cytomegalovirus was given.

The primer mix had 60 Vbeta and 13 Jbeta primers. The table came from immunoSEQ multiplex PCR; TCRdb's copy has only in-frame clones and leaves some out. There are about 200,000 clones in the sample; 60% to 80% occur only once, and around 1.8% lies in the top ten. This rearrangement joins TRBV18 to TRBJ1-4; D is ambiguous. Material for sequencing was PBMCs. This clonotype originated in a man in his late teens or twenties in good health and CMV-seronegative. This CDR3 reads CASSPLGGDNEKLFF. As DNA, the CDR3 is TGTGCCAGCTCACCCCTGGGAGGAGATAATGAAAAACTGTTTTTT.